This passage covers 4 T cell receptor beta chains from one sample sequenced in a study of regulatory T cells. Study results and caveats: Hydrophobic residues at CDR3 positions 6 and 7 were enriched in conventional CD4+ T cells of CD3G-deficient patients.

The PCR used 52 TRBV and 13 TRBJ primers. The data were produced by immunoSEQ multiplex PCR, yet TCRdb's version contains in-frame clones alone and is incomplete. The sample lists some 38,000 clones, approximately 90% occurring once. No cognate antigen is known for these TCRs. Specimen: conventional CD4+ T cells sorted from blood. The source is a person aged 18 to 35 with CD3G deficiency.

The V gene is TRBV29-1, the J gene TRBJ2-3, with 10 bases fitting TRBD2. V was clipped by 1 base and J by 0 bases; unmatched bases: 7. Germline lookup yields CDR1 SQVTM and CDR2 ANQGSEA. The CDR3 totals 17 residues. This CDR3 is CSVEGGLAAASTDTQYF. As DNA, the CDR3 is TGCAGCGTTGAAGGAGGACTAGCGGCCGCTAGCACAGATACGCAGTATTTT.

This chain links TRBV7-9 with TRBJ2-5, with D possibly being TRBD2 (6 bases). Germline lookup yields CDR1 SEHNR and CDR2 FQNEAQ (reference sequence). V was shortened by 3 bases and J by 2 bases, with 13 bases between the two germline ends. The CDR3 length is 15 residues. In DNA, the CDR3 is TGTGCCAGCAGCTTGGGGGGTGTAATGCAAGAGACCCAGTACTTC. Translation gives CASSLGGVMQETQYF.

Written as DNA, the CDR3 is TGTGCCATCAGCCCGACAGGATATGGCTACACCTTC. Residues: CAISPTGYGYTF. The V gene is TRBV10-3, the J gene TRBJ1-2, with D possibly TRBD1 on 6 matching bases. V lost 6 bases and J 5 bases, leaving 10 bases between the germline ends. The CDR3 spans 12 residues. Germline loops: CDR1 ENHRY, CDR2 SYGVKD.

The chain is built from TRBV28 and TRBJ2-2; D gene unclear. This CDR3 comprises 17 residues. Trimming removed 5 bases at V and 3 bases at J, with 19 bases between. The germline gives CDR1 MDHEN, CDR2 SYDVKM. This CDR3 is CASSPNYYWTDTGELFF. The CDR3 nucleotides are TGTGCCAGCAGTCCCAACTATTATTGGACCGACACCGGGGAGCTGTTTTTT.